The 14 T cell receptor beta chains below come from one sample, sequenced in a study of chemoradiotherapy in HPV16-positive cancers. TCRdb's copy holds only in-frame clones and misses some; the assay was immunoSEQ multiplex PCR. The repertoire consists of 6,000 to 8,000 clones, with 88% occurring once and the leading ten covering approximately 3.8%. The sample here was tumor tissue, taken from a patient who underwent chemoradiotherapy. These receptor sequences come from a human donor with HPV-associated anogenital cancer.

This chain uses TRBV4-2 with TRBJ1-5; D is uncertain. CDR1 LGHNA and CDR2 YNFKEQ come from the germline V gene. V was clipped by 0 bases and J by 0 bases, with 9 bases between them. The CDR3 sequence is 16 residues long. CDR3 nucleotide sequence: TGTGCCAGCAGCCAAGAGATCATGAATAGCAATCAGCCCCAGCATTTT. Its protein is CASSQEIMNSNQPQHF.

This chain uses TRBV14 with TRBJ2-1; 9 positions agree with TRBD1. V lost 2 bases to trimming and J lost 5 bases; unmatched junction nucleotides: 7. Germline lookup yields CDR1 SGHDN and CDR2 FVKESK. The CDR3 has 16 residues. The CDR3 protein is CASSQLPGQGDNEQFF. The CDR3, as DNA: TGTGCCAGCAGCCAACTTCCGGGACAGGGAGACAATGAGCAGTTCTTC.

The gene calls are TRBV5-1 and TRBJ2-2, with 9 nucleotides matching TRBD2. Losses at the gene ends were 0 bases for V and 5 bases for J; bases not matched to a gene: 2. Germline-derived CDR1 and CDR2 are SGHRS and YFSETQ. The CDR3 sequence is 15 residues long. The chain's CDR3 is CASSLDLAGTGELFF. Here the CDR3 DNA reads TGCGCCAGCAGCTTGGATCTAGCGGGAACCGGGGAGCTGTTTTTT. Variable domain in full (rest from reference TRBV5-1 and TRBJ2-2): KAGVTQTPRYLIKTRGQQVTLSCSPISGHRSVSWYQQTPGQGLQFLFEYFSETQRNKGNFPGRFSGRQFSNSRSEMNVSTLELGDSALYLCASSLDLAGTGELFFGEGSRLTVL.

V usage is TRBV6-5 and J usage is TRBJ2-2; 8 nucleotides match TRBD2. CDR3 size: 14 residues. Per the germline V gene, CDR1 is MNHEY and CDR2 is SVGAGI. The trim removed 6 bases at V and 6 bases at J, leaving 6 bases unmatched. The CDR3 sequence is CASSPGLVSGELFF. Here the CDR3 DNA reads TGTGCCAGCAGCCCGGGACTAGTTTCCGGGGAGCTGTTTTTT.

This chain connects TRBV4-1 to TRBJ2-7; unclear D gene. V shed 2 bases and J shed 2 bases, with 13 bases lying between them. The CDR3 spans 15 residues. Germline V gene sequence: CDR1 MGHRA, CDR2 YSYEKL. The CDR3 nucleotides are TGCGCCAGCAGCCAACAGGACGCCTTTCCCTACGAGCAGTACTTC. Translated, it gives CASSQQDAFPYEQYF.

The chain has TRBV28 and TRBJ2-2; D remains unclear. CDR1 and CDR2 (germline): MDHEN, SYDVKM. The ends were cut back, 2 bases at V and 3 bases at J, with 13 bases in the middle. The CDR3 is 16 residues long. The CDR3 region is CASSLQYGGDTGELFF. The CDR3 bases are TGTGCCAGCAGTTTACAGTACGGTGGGGACACCGGGGAGCTGTTTTTT.

The chain uses TRBV7-2 and TRBJ2-5; D unresolved. The ends were cut back, 5 bases at V and 9 bases at J, with 25 bases in the middle. The CDR3 is made up of 16 amino acids. Germline CDR1 SGHTA, CDR2 FQGNSA. The CDR3, as DNA: TGTGCCAGCAGCCCCTTAATAGGGCAGCTCAAAGTCGCCCAGTACTTC. This encodes CASSPLIGQLKVAQYF.

The chain uses TRBV11-2 and TRBJ2-5; D ambiguous. Germline CDR1 is SGHAT and CDR2 is FQNNGV. This CDR3 has 15 amino acids. V was pared by 5 bases and J by 2 bases, with 15 bases between. CDR3 DNA: TGTGCCAGCAGCCCCCCTCATGGCTTACAAGAGACCCAGTACTTC. This encodes CASSPPHGLQETQYF.

This chain uses TRBV2 with TRBJ1-1; 7 bases are a match to TRBD1. In germline, CDR1 is SNHLY, CDR2 FYNNEI. V dropped 5 bases and J dropped 4; count of bases not matched to a gene: 7. This CDR3 is 14 amino acids long. The CDR3 loop reads CASSRQGSATEAFF. Here the CDR3 DNA reads TGTGCCAGCAGTCGACAGGGTTCAGCCACTGAAGCTTTCTTT.

V usage is TRBV7-9 and J usage is TRBJ2-7; D not resolved. Germline lookup yields CDR1 SEHNR and CDR2 FQNEAQ (reference sequence). The germline V and J ends were trimmed by 6 bases and 3 bases, with 12 bases remaining between them. The CDR3 totals 13 residues. The CDR3 nucleotides read TGTGCCAGCAGTTCCGGACCAAACTACGAGCAGTACTTC. Its protein product is CASSSGPNYEQYF.

This chain uses TRBV5-5 with TRBJ2-7, with 8 bases aligning to TRBD1. Germline lookup yields CDR1 SGHKS and CDR2 YYEKEE (reference sequence). V was pared by 4 bases and J by 6 bases, with 12 bases of the junction left unmatched. CDR3 length equals 15 residues. The CDR3, as DNA: TGTGCCAGCAGCCCCTGGGACAGGAGAGAGGGCGAGCAGTACTTC. Its translation is CASSPWDRREGEQYF.

This clone was observed a single time. The rearrangement joins TRBV6-1 to TRBJ2-1; D ambiguous. The CDR3 has 14 residues. Germline values: CDR1 MNHNS, CDR2 SASEGT. Trimming stripped 4 bases from V and 4 bases from J, with 11 bases between. CDR3: CASSGGEWYNEQFF. In nucleotides, the CDR3 is TGTGCCAGCAGTGGTGGGGAATGGTACAATGAGCAGTTCTTC.

This chain links TRBV7-9 with TRBJ2-3; 8 positions match TRBD2. The CDR3 runs to 15 residues. Trimming cost V 3 bases and J 2 bases; bases outside gene matches: 4. Germline V gives CDR1 SEHNR, CDR2 FQNEAQ (reference sequence). The CDR3 region has the DNA TGTGCCAGCAGCTTTTTTAGCGGGAACACAGATACGCAGTATTTT. This encodes CASSFFSGNTDTQYF.

This rearrangement joins TRBV29-1 to TRBJ1-1; D unresolved. CDR3 length: 11 amino acids. CDR1 is SQVTM and CDR2 is ANQGSEA in the germline V gene. V lost 4 bases and J 1 base, leaving 4 bases between the germline ends. In DNA, the CDR3 is TGCAGCGTTGCCCGGAACACTGAAGCTTTCTTT. As protein: CSVARNTEAFF. Full variable domain (outside the CDR3, taken from reference TRBV29-1 and TRBJ1-1): SAVISQKPSRDICQRGTSLTIQCQVDSQVTMMFWYRQQPGQSLTLIATANQGSEATYESGFVIDKFPISRPNLTFSTLTVSNMSPEDSSIYLCSVARNTEAFFGQGTRLTVV.